Presented here are 23 T cell receptor beta chains from one specimen sequenced in a study of T cell responses to AZD1222 COVID-19 vaccine. Profiled with immunoSEQ multiplex PCR; TCRdb holds only in-frame clones, not every one. This sample carries 95,000 to 150,000 clones, about 89% of them seen once, and the ten largest clones take around a quarter. The source material was peripheral blood, sampled on day 0 of AZD1222 vaccination. The receptors derive from an adult in good health.

The chain carries TRBV7-9 and TRBJ2-7; weak D call: TRBD2 (6 bases). Germline-derived CDR1 and CDR2 are SEHNR and FQNEAQ (reference sequence). The V and J ends lost 1 base and 0 bases respectively, with 10 bases between them. The length of the CDR3 is 15 residues. The CDR3 here is CASSLEGGSSYEQYF. CDR3 sequence (DNA): TGTGCCAGCAGCTTAGAAGGAGGGAGCTCCTACGAGCAGTACTTC.

The chain joins TRBV9 to TRBJ2-3, with a tentative D call TRBD1 (6 bases). Trimming took off 4 bases at V and 2 bases at J, with 14 bases between the two ends. CDR1 and CDR2 from the germline V gene are SGDLS and YYNGEE. The CDR3 has 15 amino acids. The DNA for the CDR3 is TGTGCCAGCAGCCCCAGGGGTAGCGACACAGATACGCAGTATTTT. Residues: CASSPRGSDTDTQYF.

The chain carries TRBV6-5 and TRBJ2-2; TRBD2 agrees at 7 bases. Germline V gene sequence: CDR1 MNHEY, CDR2 SVGAGI. This CDR3 has 12 residues. The V gene end was trimmed by 7 bases and the J gene end by 6 bases; junction bases not matched to a gene: 2. CDR3 region: CASKAGAGELFF. The CDR3, as DNA: TGTGCCAGCAAGGCGGGGGCCGGGGAGCTGTTTTTT.

The chain carries TRBV12-5 and TRBJ2-1, with 13 bases lining up with TRBD2. Losses at the gene ends were 2 bases for V and 10 bases for J; bases not matched to a gene: 8. This CDR3 comprises 16 residues. Germline V CDR1 and CDR2: LGHNT, FRNRAP. The CDR3 DNA follows: TGTGCTAGTGGTTTGCCCCCTGGACTAGCGGGGGAAGAGCAGTTCTTC. Its protein product is CASGLPPGLAGEEQFF.

This rearrangement joins TRBV6-1 to TRBJ1-2; no clear D gene. Trimming shortened V by 2 bases and J by 4 bases, and 23 bases separated the two germline ends. The CDR3 sequence is 18 residues long. The germline V gene encodes CDR1 MNHNS and CDR2 SASEGT. The CDR3 region is CASSESSGRPRIRYGYTF. The CDR3 region has the DNA TGTGCCAGCAGTGAAAGCTCGGGGAGGCCCCGGATCCGCTATGGCTACACCTTC.

The chain recombines TRBV5-1 with TRBJ1-1; 8 nucleotides line up with TRBD1. Germline CDR1 and CDR2: SGHRS and YFSETQ. V dropped 4 bases and J dropped 3; count of bases not matched to a gene: 11. This CDR3 contains 16 residues. The CDR3 nucleotides are TGCGCCAGCAGCCCAGGGGGCGCGGGGGGTTACACTGAAGCTTTCTTT. Protein: CASSPGGAGGYTEAFF.

As DNA, the CDR3 is TGTGCCAGCAGCTCCGCGGGTCCAGGAGGAAATAATTCACCCCTCCACTTT. Residues: CASSSAGPGGNNSPLHF. This chain links TRBV9 with TRBJ1-6, with D uncertain. The CDR3 has 17 residues. The ends were cut back, 4 bases at V and 5 bases at J, with 19 bases in the middle. CDR1 is SGDLS, CDR2 YYNGEE, per germline.

The chain couples TRBV3-1 (or the pseudogene TRBV3-2) to TRBJ2-3; D perhaps matches TRBD2 (5 bases). This CDR3 region has 15 residues. V shed 0 bases and J shed 2 bases, with 9 bases lying between them. Germline CDR1 reads LGHDT; CDR2 reads YNNKEL (reference sequence). The DNA for the CDR3 is TGTGCCAGCAGCCAAGATGGGAGAAACACAGATACGCAGTATTTT. Translation gives CASSQDGRNTDTQYF.

This clone was seen a single time. The V and J genes are TRBV19 and TRBJ2-7; D perhaps matches TRBD1 (8 bases). This CDR3 contains 13 residues. In germline, CDR1 is LNHDA, CDR2 SQIVND (reference sequence). V was shortened by 9 bases and J by 6 bases, with 18 bases between the two germline ends. The CDR3 DNA reads as TGTGCCAGCAGCCCGGACAGGGAGGGCGAGCAGTACTTC. Translation: CASSPDREGEQYF.

The V gene is TRBV5-8, the J gene TRBJ2-7, with 7 bases lining up with TRBD2. The CDR3 contains 15 residues. Trimming removed 4 bases from V and 6 bases from J; junction bases left unmatched: 13. Germline CDR1 SGHTS, CDR2 YDEGEE. CDR3 nucleotides: TGTGCCAGCAGCCTGGTGGCGGGAGAGCGAAGCGAGCAGTACTTC. Its protein is CASSLVAGERSEQYF.

This clone was counted a few times. The genes are TRBV28 and TRBJ1-1; no clear D gene. Germline V lookup: CDR1 MDHEN, CDR2 SYDVKM. Trimming took off 0 bases at V and 6 bases at J, with 5 bases between the two ends. This CDR3 is 12 amino acids long. CDR3 nucleotide sequence: TGTGCCAGCAGTTTATGGGGCGCTGAAGCTTTCTTT. This gives the protein CASSLWGAEAFF.

V and J are TRBV7-9 and TRBJ2-2, with TRBD1 matching over 8 bases. J lost 5 bases, V lost 1 base, and 6 bases had no gene match. This CDR3 contains 16 residues. Germline V gene data show CDR1 as SEHNR and CDR2 as FQNEAQ (reference sequence). The CDR3 reads CASSLEGTGGTGELFF. In DNA form, the CDR3 reads TGTGCCAGCAGCTTAGAGGGGACAGGAGGGACCGGGGAGCTGTTTTTT. Filled out from reference TRBV7-9 and TRBJ2-2, the complete variable domain reads DTGVSQNPRHKITKRGQNVTFRCDPISEHNRLYWYRQTLGQGPEFLTYFQNEAQLEKSRLLSDRFSAERPKGSFSTLEIQRTEQGDSAMYLCASSLEGTGGTGELFFGEGSRLTVL.

The rearrangement joins TRBV5-6 to TRBJ1-1, with D perhaps matching TRBD1 (6 bases). The CDR3 runs 14 residues. V shed 5 bases and J shed 4 bases, with 15 bases lying between them. Germline loops: CDR1 SGHDT, CDR2 YYEEEE. The CDR3 is CASRGGGGGTEAFF. CDR3 bases: TGTGCCAGCAGAGGGGGTGGGGGAGGCACTGAAGCTTTCTTT.

With regard to this clone: A junction end diverges from the germline sequence, so it may reflect a read error. The V gene is TRBV7-8, the J gene TRBJ1-2; D possibly corresponds to TRBD1 (5 bases). The germline CDR1 and CDR2 sequences are SGHVS and FQNEAQ. This CDR3 spans 13 amino acids. The CDR3 loop is CASSSPEWAGLNF. CDR3 DNA: TGTGCCAGCAGCTCCCCCGAGTGGGCAGGGCTCAATTTC. Full variable domain (outside the CDR3, taken from reference TRBV7-8 and TRBJ1-2): GAGVSQSPRYKVAKRGQDVALRCDPISGHVSLFWYQQALGQGPEFLTYFQNEAQLDKSGLPSDRFFAERPEGSVSTLKIQRTQQEDSAVYLCASSSPEWAGLNFGSGTRLTVV.

The gene calls are TRBV9 and TRBJ2-2; 8 nucleotides match TRBD2. The ends lost 3 bases at V and 3 bases at J; junction bases unmatched: 7. CDR3 length equals 16 residues. Per germline, CDR1 SGDLS and CDR2 YYNGEE. CDR3 coding DNA: TGTGCCAGCAGCGCACCGCGGGGGGCGGACACCGGGGAGCTGTTTTTT. Protein: CASSAPRGADTGELFF.

This clone was recorded once. The J gene is TRBJ1-3, the V gene TRBV5-1; D gene uncertain. This CDR3 comprises 14 residues. Germline V gene data show CDR1 as SGHRS and CDR2 as YFSETQ. With 0 bases removed from V and 2 bases from J, the gap between germline ends came to 6 bases. The DNA of the CDR3 is TGCGCCAGCAGCTTGGACGGGGCTGGAAACACCATATATTTT. Its protein product is CASSLDGAGNTIYF.

About this clone itself: The same CDR3 can be traced to other DNA sequences in this sample. The chain employs TRBV6-5 and TRBJ1-1; unclear D gene. This CDR3 region has 14 residues. Germline CDR1 is MNHEY and CDR2 is SVGAGI. V was trimmed by 2 bases and J by 1 base, leaving 8 bases between them. CDR3 coding DNA: TGTGCCAGCAGTTACCCAGGAGGGAACACTGAAGCTTTCTTT. It codes for CASSYPGGNTEAFF.

This clone appeared a few times. The V call is TRBV5-1, the J call TRBJ1-6, with a possible D match to TRBD1 (6 bases). V dropped 0 bases and J dropped 10 bases, with 17 bases sitting between them. Germline V gene sequence: CDR1 SGHRS, CDR2 YFSETQ. This CDR3 spans 16 amino acids. This CDR3 reads CASSLGATGVASPLHF. The DNA for the CDR3 is TGCGCCAGCAGCTTGGGGGCGACAGGTGTCGCGTCACCCCTCCACTTT.

The chain couples TRBV3-1 (or the pseudogene TRBV3-2) to TRBJ1-2, with 9 bases matching TRBD1. CDR1 LGHDT and CDR2 YNNKEL come from the germline V gene (reference sequence). The CDR3 is made up of 17 amino acids. Losses at the gene ends were 4 bases for V and 5 bases for J; bases not matched to a gene: 14. CDR3 DNA sequence: TGTGCCAGCAGCCCCTCCCCGGACAGGGGAAAGTGGTATGGCTACACCTTC. Residues: CASSPSPDRGKWYGYTF.

In its sample, this clone was seen a few times. CDR3 in amino acids: CASSPTRGSEAGNTIYF. In nucleotides, the CDR3 is TGTGCCAGCAGCCCAACCCGGGGCAGCGAGGCTGGAAACACCATATATTTT. V usage is TRBV7-9 and J usage is TRBJ1-3, with a weak D call TRBD1 (5 bases). The CDR3 is made up of 17 amino acids. Germline V CDR1 and CDR2: SEHNR, FQNEAQ (reference sequence). The V and J ends lost 5 bases and 2 bases respectively, with 19 bases between them.

This clone was recorded only once. This chain joins TRBV5-4 and TRBJ2-7; 12 bases map to TRBD2. Germline CDR1 SGHNT, CDR2 YYREEE (reference sequence). The CDR3 runs to 16 residues. J lost 3 bases, V lost 0 bases, and 4 bases had no gene match. The CDR3 protein is CASSLAASGRVYEQYF. In DNA, the CDR3 is TGTGCCAGCAGCTTGGCGGCTAGCGGGAGGGTCTACGAGCAGTACTTC.

V is TRBV29-1 and J is TRBJ1-2; 11 nucleotides match TRBD1. Germline loops: CDR1 SQVTM, CDR2 ANQGSEA. The CDR3 totals 15 residues. J gave up 2 bases and V 4 bases, and 6 bases lay outside the gene matches. CDR3 sequence: CSVAGTGGSNYGYTF. Written as DNA, the CDR3 is TGCAGCGTTGCCGGGACAGGGGGTTCCAACTATGGCTACACCTTC.

The chain has TRBV24-1 and TRBJ2-5; 12 bases line up with TRBD2. Germline loops: CDR1 KGHDR, CDR2 SFDVKD. V dropped 4 bases and J dropped 5; count of bases not matched to a gene: 7. The CDR3 consists of 16 residues. The CDR3 here is CATSERLAGVMETQYF. The DNA of the CDR3 is TGTGCCACCAGTGAGAGACTAGCGGGAGTAATGGAGACCCAGTACTTC.